The text below deals with one TCR beta chain. The antigen remains undetermined. The PCR was carried out with 60 Vbeta primers and 13 Jbeta primers. The assay was immunoSEQ multiplex PCR, and TCRdb's table has in-frame clones only and misses some. Recorded for this sample: about 190,000 clones. This sample was taken from a study of cytomegalovirus exposure and HLA in healthy donors. Study-wide findings and caveats: Later analysis placed DRB1 highest and HLA-C lowest in TCR association rates, which differed by HLA locus. Presence/absence analysis assumed near-uniform sequencing depth across donors. A few chains linked to CMV were shown in vitro to be specific for CMV antigens.

Germline assignment: CDR1 SGHRS and CDR2 YFSETQ. The CDR3 length is 15 residues. V dropped 2 bases and J dropped 2 bases, with 12 bases sitting between them. Healthy bone marrow donors supplied every sample. Sample: PBMCs. This chain connects TRBV5-1 to TRBJ2-3; D is perhaps TRBD2 (6 bases). The source is a woman under 40 in good health and CMV-seropositive. The CDR3 nucleotides read TGCGCCAGCAGCTTTGGGGTAGCGGACACAGATACGCAGTATTTT. Translated, it gives CASSFGVADTDTQYF.